This TCR beta chain was identified in a study of cytomegalovirus exposure and HLA in healthy donors. A remark on this clone: Its antigen is currently unknown.

Vbeta (60) and Jbeta (13) primers were used in the PCR. Profiling relied on immunoSEQ multiplex PCR, and the TCRdb table lists in-frame clones only, not all of them. The data contain 99,000 or so clones, 83% of them singletons. V was pared by 8 bases and J by 3 bases, with 17 bases of the junction left unmatched. This CDR3 spans 17 amino acids. Germline CDR1 is ENHRY and CDR2 is SYGVKD. Findings and limits, study-wide: A previous analysis found most TCR beta V segments productive roughly 87% or roughly 30% of the time. In a later analysis, the majority of CMV-associated beta chains seemingly showed HLA restriction.

Healthy bone marrow donors made up the donors. Sequencing was performed on PBMCs. The chain joins TRBV10-3 to TRBJ2-7; 9 bases agree with TRBD1. This sequence originates from a man in his late teens or twenties in good health and CMV-seronegative. CDR3 sequence (DNA): TGTGCCATCCGGGGAATTAAGACAGGGGGAAGTAGCTACGAGCAGTACTTC. Protein: CAIRGIKTGGSSYEQYF.